Following are 10 T cell receptor beta chains from one sample sequenced in a study of blood T cell repertoires in COVID-19. Using immunoSEQ multiplex PCR, the repertoire was profiled, and TCRdb retains in-frame clones only, with some absent. The table shows about 90,000 clones, with roughly four fifths occurring only once. Input material: peripheral blood. The receptor set was obtained from a human donor in a cohort sampled during active COVID-19.

In its sample, this clone was seen a few times. The chain recombines TRBV27 with TRBJ1-2; D uncertain. The germline V gene has CDR1 MNHEY and CDR2 SMNVEV (reference sequence). Trimming shortened V by 4 bases and J by 4 bases, and 13 bases separated the two germline ends. This CDR3 has 14 residues. CDR3 DNA: TGTGCCAGCAGTTCTCAGGAGGGCAGCTATGGCTACACCTTC. Translated: CASSSQEGSYGYTF.

This chain's CDR3 is CASTALASTGELFF. Written as DNA, the CDR3 is TGTGCCAGCACAGCCCTAGCTAGCACCGGGGAGCTGTTTTTT. V is TRBV2 and J is TRBJ2-2; possibly TRBD2 for D (5 bases). The CDR3 is made up of 14 amino acids. CDR1 and CDR2 from the germline V gene are SNHLY and FYNNEI. V shed 7 bases and J shed 4 bases, with 13 bases lying between them.

The chain is built from TRBV3-1 (or the pseudogene TRBV3-2) and TRBJ1-3, with D uncertain. The CDR3 has 16 amino acids. The V end lost 3 bases, the J end lost 2 bases, and 14 bases lay between the germline ends. CDR1 and CDR2 from the germline V gene are LGHDT and YNNKEL (reference sequence). The CDR3 bases are TGTGCCAGCAGCCACCTCTGGGTGCGGGCTGGAAACACCATATATTTT. Its translation is CASSHLWVRAGNTIYF.

The chain has TRBV29-1 and TRBJ2-3; 13 bases are a match to TRBD2. The CDR3 has 15 residues. Germline CDR1 reads SQVTM; CDR2 reads ANQGSEA. With V trimmed by 6 bases and J by 2 bases, 5 bases remained unmatched. The CDR3 bases are TGCAGCGTACCGGGACTAGCGGGAAACACAGATACGCAGTATTTT. Protein sequence: CSVPGLAGNTDTQYF.

The rearrangement uses TRBV5-4 and TRBJ2-3, with D tentatively TRBD2 (6 bases). The V and J ends lost 0 bases and 5 bases respectively, with 10 bases between them. This CDR3 is 14 amino acids long. CDR1 SGHNT and CDR2 YYREEE come from the germline V gene (reference sequence). CDR3 DNA sequence: TGTGCCAGCAGCTTGGATTGGGGGGAAGATACGCAGTATTTT. This codes for CASSLDWGEDTQYF.

The J gene is TRBJ2-3, the V gene TRBV4-1, with TRBD2 matching 8 bases. Unmatched junction bases numbered 12, after V lost 4 bases and J lost 0 bases. Germline V CDR1 and CDR2: MGHRA, YSYEKL. CDR3 length: 18 amino acids. The DNA for the CDR3 is TGCGCCAGCAGCCGCAACGAACTAGCGGTCCTTAGCACAGATACGCAGTATTTT. Translating it yields CASSRNELAVLSTDTQYF.

The J gene is TRBJ2-7, the V gene TRBV5-1, with D perhaps matching TRBD1 (5 bases). This CDR3 spans 15 amino acids. Germline V lookup: CDR1 SGHRS, CDR2 YFSETQ. V gave up 0 bases and J gave up 5 bases, with 15 bases separating them. The CDR3 region is CASSLGQALTDEQYF. The CDR3, as DNA: TGCGCCAGCAGCTTGGGGCAGGCGCTGACAGACGAGCAGTACTTC. The variable domain in full, with the rest retrieved from reference TRBV5-1 and TRBJ2-7, is KAGVTQTPRYLIKTRGQQVTLSCSPISGHRSVSWYQQTPGQGLQFLFEYFSETQRNKGNFPGRFSGRQFSNSRSEMNVSTLELGDSALYLCASSLGQALTDEQYFGPGTRLTVT.

This clone was found many times. V gene TRBV7-8 combines with J gene TRBJ2-7, with a possible D match to TRBD1 (6 bases). CDR1 and CDR2 from the germline V gene are SGHVS and FQNEAQ. V lost 4 bases to trimming and J lost 0 bases, with 13 bases between them. The CDR3 consists of 15 residues. Written as DNA, the CDR3 is TGTGCCAGCAGCTCGGGTGGGACACCCTCCTACGAGCAGTACTTC. Translation: CASSSGGTPSYEQYF.

The V and J genes are TRBV7-6 and TRBJ1-6, with D unresolved. Germline CDR1 and CDR2: SGHVS and FNYEAQ. CDR3 length equals 15 residues. V lost 5 bases and J lost 0, with 8 bases in between. CDR3 sequence: CASSLRSSYNSPLHF. CDR3 sequence (DNA): TGTGCCAGCAGCCTAAGGAGCTCCTATAATTCACCCCTCCACTTT.

This clone has more than one count but fewer than ten. The rearrangement uses TRBV10-3 and TRBJ1-2, with 8 bases fitting TRBD1. V shed 10 bases and J 5 bases; nucleotides not matched to a gene: 12. Per germline, CDR1 ENHRY and CDR2 SYGVKD. This CDR3 is 14 amino acids long. DNA of the CDR3: TGTGCCACCATTGGACAGGGATCGGGATATGGCTACACCTTC. It codes for CATIGQGSGYGYTF.